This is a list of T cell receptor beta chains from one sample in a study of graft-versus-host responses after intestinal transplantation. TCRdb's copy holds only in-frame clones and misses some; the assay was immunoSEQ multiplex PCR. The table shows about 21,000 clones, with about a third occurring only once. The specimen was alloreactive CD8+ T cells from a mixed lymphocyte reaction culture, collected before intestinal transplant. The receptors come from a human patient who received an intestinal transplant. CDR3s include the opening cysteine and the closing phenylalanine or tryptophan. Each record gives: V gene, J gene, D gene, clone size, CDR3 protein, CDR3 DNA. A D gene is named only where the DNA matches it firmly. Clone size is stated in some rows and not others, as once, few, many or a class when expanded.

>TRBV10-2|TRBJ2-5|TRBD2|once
CASAGLARETQYF
TGCGCCAGCGCAGGACTAGCGAGGGAGACCCAGTACTTC
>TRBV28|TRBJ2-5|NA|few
CASAPTEDGVRETQYF
TGTGCCAGCGCCCCAACGGAGGATGGGGTTAGGGAGACCCAGTACTTC
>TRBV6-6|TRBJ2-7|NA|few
CASSPSAGGAAEQYF
TGTGCCAGCAGCCCATCTGCAGGGGGGGCTGCCGAGCAGTACTTC
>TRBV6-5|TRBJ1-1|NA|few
CASSYLSQGRTEAFF
TGTGCCAGCAGTTACTTAAGTCAGGGGAGAACTGAAGCTTTCTTT
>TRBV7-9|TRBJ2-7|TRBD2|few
CASSWGVSGLAGYEQYF
TGTGCCAGCAGCTGGGGGGTATCGGGACTAGCGGGGTACGAGCAGTACTTC
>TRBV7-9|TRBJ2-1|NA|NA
CASSLWGLGDNEQFF
TGTGCCAGCAGCTTATGGGGGCTAGGGGACAATGAGCAGTTCTTC
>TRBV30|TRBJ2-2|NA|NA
CASDVPMAESANTGGLFF
TGTGCCTCGGACGTCCCAATGGCGGAGTCCGCGAACACCGGGGGGCTGTTTTTT
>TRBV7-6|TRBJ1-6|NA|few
CASSQFGQYNSPLHF
TGTGCCAGCAGCCAATTCGGACAGTATAATTCACCCCTCCACTTT
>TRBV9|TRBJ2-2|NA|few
CASSVVGGGELFF
TGTGCCAGCAGCGTAGTTGGAGGGGGGGAGCTGTTTTTT
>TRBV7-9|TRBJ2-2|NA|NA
CASSLGFGELFF
TGTGCCAGCAGCTTAGGATTCGGGGAGCTGTTTTTT
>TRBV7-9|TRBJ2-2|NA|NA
CASSKVETGDTGELFF
TGTGCCAGCAGTAAAGTAGAGACAGGAGACACCGGGGAGCTGTTTTTT
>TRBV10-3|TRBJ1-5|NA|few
CAISESQGISNQPQHF
TGTGCCATCAGTGAGTCCCAAGGGATTAGCAATCAGCCCCAGCATTTT
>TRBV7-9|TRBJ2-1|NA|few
CASSLPRGNEQFF
TGTGCCAGCAGCTTACCTCGGGGCAATGAGCAGTTCTTC
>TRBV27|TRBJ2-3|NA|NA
CATASADTQYF
TGTGCCACCGCCAGTGCAGATACGCAGTATTTT
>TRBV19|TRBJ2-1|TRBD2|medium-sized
CASSMLPPGLAGAHEQFF
TGTGCCAGTAGTATGTTACCCCCAGGACTAGCGGGAGCTCATGAGCAGTTCTTC
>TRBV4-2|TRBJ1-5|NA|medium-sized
CASSQERVGGNQPQHF
TGTGCCAGCAGCCAAGAAAGGGTCGGGGGCAATCAGCCCCAGCATTTT
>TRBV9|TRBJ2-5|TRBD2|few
CASSVGGDYLGSETQYF
TGTGCCAGCAGCGTGGGGGGGGACTACCTCGGGTCGGAGACCCAGTACTTC
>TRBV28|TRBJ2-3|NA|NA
CASSPLRRSTDTQYF
TGTGCCAGCAGCCCATTAAGGCGAAGCACAGATACGCAGTATTTT
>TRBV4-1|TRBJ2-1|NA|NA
CASSQVSTVNEQFF
TGCGCCAGCAGCCAAGTATCGACAGTCAATGAGCAGTTCTTC
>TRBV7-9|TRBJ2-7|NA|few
CASSFGVGGYEQYF
TGTGCCAGCAGCTTCGGGGTAGGCGGCTACGAGCAGTACTTC
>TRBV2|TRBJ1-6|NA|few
CASSGAQLNSPLHF
TGTGCCAGCAGTGGGGCTCAGCTTAATTCACCCCTCCACTTT
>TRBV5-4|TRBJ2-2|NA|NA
CASSFEGMGTGELFF
TGTGCCAGCAGCTTCGAAGGGATGGGCACCGGGGAGCTGTTTTTT
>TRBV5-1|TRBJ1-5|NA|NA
CASSLEGGVNQPQHF
TGCGCCAGCAGCTTGGAAGGTGGGGTCAATCAGCCCCAGCATTTT
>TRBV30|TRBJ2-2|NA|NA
CAWRELGLATGELFF
TGTGCCTGGAGGGAACTGGGACTCGCTACCGGGGAGCTGTTTTTT
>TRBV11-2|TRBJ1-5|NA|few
CASSIRDKVFYSNQPQHF
TGTGCCAGCAGTATTCGGGACAAAGTCTTCTATAGCAATCAGCCCCAGCATTTT
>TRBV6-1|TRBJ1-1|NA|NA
CASSEAGVNTEAFF
TGTGCCAGCAGTGAGGCAGGGGTAAACACTGAAGCTTTCTTT
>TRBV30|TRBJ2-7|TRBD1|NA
CAWSGTPGTAPYEQYF
TGTGCCTGGAGTGGGACCCCCGGGACAGCCCCCTACGAGCAGTACTTC
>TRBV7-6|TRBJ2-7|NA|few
CASSLGGGHEQYF
TGTGCCAGCAGCTTAGGGGGGGGGCACGAGCAGTACTTC
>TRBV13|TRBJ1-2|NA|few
CASSLGSDYCYTF
TGTGCCAGCAGCTTAGGCAGTGACTATTGCTACACCTTC
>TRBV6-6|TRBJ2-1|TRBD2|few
CASSFSGGNYNEQFF
TGTGCCAGCAGCTTCAGCGGGGGCAACTACAATGAGCAGTTCTTC
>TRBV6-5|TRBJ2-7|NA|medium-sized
CASSYSVTREQYF
TGTGCCAGCAGTTACTCTGTTACGCGCGAGCAGTACTTC
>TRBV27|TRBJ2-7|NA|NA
CASSSGTFYEQYF
TGTGCCAGCAGTTCCGGGACTTTCTACGAGCAGTACTTC
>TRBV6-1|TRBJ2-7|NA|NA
CASSTGGVEQYF
TGTGCCAGCAGTACAGGGGGGGTCGAGCAGTACTTC
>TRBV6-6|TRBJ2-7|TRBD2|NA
CASSYASGGFEQYF
TGTGCCAGCAGTTACGCTAGCGGGGGCTTCGAGCAGTACTTC
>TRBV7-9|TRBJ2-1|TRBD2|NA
CASSLVREWSDNEQFF
TGTGCCAGCAGCTTAGTGCGGGAGTGGTCAGACAATGAGCAGTTCTTC
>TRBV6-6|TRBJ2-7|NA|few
CASSYSTASYEQYF
TGTGCCAGCAGTTACTCTACAGCCTCCTACGAGCAGTACTTC
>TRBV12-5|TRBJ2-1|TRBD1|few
CASDPGQGHYNEQFF
TGTGCTAGTGATCCGGGACAGGGTCATTACAATGAGCAGTTCTTC